The rows below give T cell receptor beta chains drawn from one sample of a study of blood T cell repertoires in COVID-19. Using immunoSEQ multiplex PCR, the repertoire was profiled, and TCRdb retains in-frame clones only, with some absent. The repertoire holds approximately 400,000 clones, with approximately 88% as singletons. Input material: peripheral blood. All receptors derive from a woman aged 50 to 65 with COVID-19, enrolled during active disease. Each CDR3 is given without its conserved first and last residue. Each record gives: CDR3 protein, V gene.

ATGRQDSNEQF TRBV24-1
ASSFPSGGGYNEQF TRBV7-6
ASTEMRSNTEAF TRBV5-5
ASSEAWGQYNSPLH TRBV6-1
ASSSGTGSPQAF TRBV5-4
AISDWPTTNQPQH TRBV10-3
ASSSSFAGHNQPQH TRBV4-1
ASSDPSGGEGEKLF TRBV11-1
AIRGTDRGTQETQY TRBV10-3
ASSRGGRNTEAF TRBV10-2
ASSYPDRRGAYYNEQF TRBV6-2/TRBV6-3
ASSLPRTGLDYGYT TRBV13
ASSIDGQGAGELF TRBV19
ASSQGGDPPTDTQY TRBV11-2
ASSEGTGQDGYT TRBV6-1
ASSPGGSMNTEAF TRBV7-3
ASSVGDRGGTEAF TRBV5-1
ASSPWLRGNEQF TRBV5-8
ASSQHPGLAAREQY TRBV4-1
ASSPQGNSPLH TRBV7-2
ASAPSYTDTQY TRBV6-5
TSSHNETQGTGANVLT TRBV1
ASRLVPGQGAGEQY TRBV12-2
ASSRGEVQPQH TRBV2
ASSYLPDSTNQPQH TRBV6-5
ALKGDFGTQY TRBV5-4
ASSSLGVADTQY TRBV5-1
ASSPTRERNEKLF TRBV2
ASSEDGKNQGQH TRBV10-2